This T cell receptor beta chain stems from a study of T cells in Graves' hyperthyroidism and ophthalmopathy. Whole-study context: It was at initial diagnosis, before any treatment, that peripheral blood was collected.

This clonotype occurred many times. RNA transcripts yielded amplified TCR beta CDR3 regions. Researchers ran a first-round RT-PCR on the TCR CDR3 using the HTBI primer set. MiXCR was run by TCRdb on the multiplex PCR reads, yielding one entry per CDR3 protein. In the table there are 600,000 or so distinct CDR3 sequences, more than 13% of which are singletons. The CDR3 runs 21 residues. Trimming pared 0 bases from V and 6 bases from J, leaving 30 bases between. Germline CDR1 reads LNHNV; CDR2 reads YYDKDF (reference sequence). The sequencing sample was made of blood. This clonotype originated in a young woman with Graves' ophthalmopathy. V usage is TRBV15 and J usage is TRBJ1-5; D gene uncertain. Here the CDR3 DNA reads TGTGCCACCAGCAGAGAGAAAGCTGGTGGAGGGTTTACCGTTAGTCGTCAGCCCCAGCATTTT. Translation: CATSREKAGGGFTVSRQPQHF.